Sequencing of this TCR beta chain was carried out in a study of blood T cell repertoires in COVID-19. Study-level information: Acute and convalescent COVID-19 specimens originated in the United States, Italy and Spain. T cells, B-cell-depleted T cells, or PBMCs supplied cDNA or gDNA.

This clone occurred once. The CDR3 is 13 residues long. Germline CDR1 and CDR2: MDHEN and SYDVKM. J gave up 3 bases and V 6 bases, and 4 bases lay outside the gene matches. Authors' processing steps: Estimation of nucleated cell counts relied on the amplification of reference gene primers. Only in-frame clones appear in the TCRdb table, and some are missing; sequencing was by immunoSEQ multiplex PCR. Clonal size and the V and J genes are those of that table, whereas D and trimming came from the DNA. Here the sample spans about 130,000 clones, 80% to 90% being singletons. This chain joins TRBV28 and TRBJ1-2, with TRBD1 matching over 7 bases. Sequenced material: peripheral blood. This TCR came from a man between 45 and 60 years old with active COVID-19. Written as DNA, the CDR3 is TGTGCCAGCAGACAAGACAGGGACTATGGCTACACCTTC. Its protein is CASRQDRDYGYTF.